This is a list of T cell receptor beta chains from one sample in a study of Graves' ophthalmopathy and Graves' hyperthyroidism. TCRdb passed the multiplex PCR reads through MiXCR, listing each CDR3 protein once. The repertoire holds roughly 610,000 distinct CDR3 sequences, with 22% as singletons. Specimen: peripheral blood. The source of these receptors is a woman under 30 with stable Graves' hyperthyroidism. Some clones in this sample may be carry-over from other donors' samples. CDR3s include the opening cysteine and the closing phenylalanine or tryptophan. The order of the fields is D gene, clone size, V gene, J gene, CDR3 DNA, CDR3 protein. D genes are given only for firm matches. A row's size may be missing; if present it is once, few, many or a size class.

D: TRBD1
size: -
V: TRBV5-1
J: TRBJ2-7
DNA: TGCGCCAGCAGCTTGCGGGACAGCAACTACGAGCAGTACTTC
CDR3: CASSLRDSNYEQYF

D: -
size: -
V: TRBV6-5
J: TRBJ2-7
DNA: TGTGCCAGCAGTTACTCGACAGGCAGGTCAAGCTCCTACGAGCAGTACTTC
CDR3: CASSYSTGRSSSYEQYF

D: TRBD2
size: many
V: TRBV6-5
J: TRBJ2-5
DNA: TGTGCCAGCAACGCTCTAGCGGGAGGAGGACCCTACCAAGAGACCCAGTACTTC
CDR3: CASNALAGGGPYQETQYF

D: -
size: -
V: TRBV12-3/TRBV12-4
J: TRBJ2-7
DNA: TGTGCCAGCAGTTTCCAGGGCACCCCCTACGAGCAGTACTTC
CDR3: CASSFQGTPYEQYF

D: -
size: -
V: TRBV12-3/TRBV12-4
J: TRBJ1-2
DNA: TGTGCCAGCAGTTTAGCGTTTTACGGAAACTATGGCTACACCTTC
CDR3: CASSLAFYGNYGYTF

D: TRBD2
size: many
V: TRBV24-1
J: TRBJ2-5
DNA: TGTGCCACCAGTGGGGCGGATGCGGGGGGGCGGGAGACCCAGTACTTC
CDR3: CATSGADAGGRETQYF

D: TRBD1
size: many
V: TRBV9
J: TRBJ2-5
DNA: TGTGCCAGCAGCGTAGGAGGGGGACAGGGGTTCGTAGAGACCCAGTACTTC
CDR3: CASSVGGGQGFVETQYF

D: TRBD1
size: -
V: TRBV7-2
J: TRBJ1-1
DNA: TGTGCCAGCAGCCCAACCGGGACAGGGAGGGCTGAAGCTTTCTTT
CDR3: CASSPTGTGRAEAFF

D: -
size: -
V: TRBV27
J: TRBJ1-2
DNA: TGTGCCAGCAGTTTTGGGTCCGGGGGCTATGGCTACACCTTC
CDR3: CASSFGSGGYGYTF

D: TRBD1
size: many
V: TRBV20-1
J: TRBJ1-2
DNA: TGCAGTGCTAGCCGATTACAGGGGGGCGAAGACTATGGCTACACCTTC
CDR3: CSASRLQGGEDYGYTF

D: TRBD2
size: -
V: TRBV10-3
J: TRBJ2-7
DNA: TGTGCCGTGCAAGCGGGAGGCCTTCCCTACGAGCAGTACTTC
CDR3: CAVQAGGLPYEQYF

D: -
size: few
V: TRBV4-1
J: TRBJ1-1
DNA: TGCGCCAGCAGCCATATCGGGGAGAACACTGAAGCTTTCTTT
CDR3: CASSHIGENTEAFF

D: -
size: -
V: TRBV6-1
J: TRBJ2-5
DNA: TGTGCCAGCAGTGAACTAACAGGGAGCGGCGAGACCCAGTACTTC
CDR3: CASSELTGSGETQYF

D: TRBD1
size: few
V: TRBV20-1
J: TRBJ1-2
DNA: TGCAGAACCCAGGGGGTTCATGGCTACACCTTC
CDR3: CRTQGVHGYTF

D: TRBD1
size: many
V: TRBV6-1
J: TRBJ1-2
DNA: TGTGCCAGCAGTGAAGGGACAGGGCGACGTTATGGCTACACCTTC
CDR3: CASSEGTGRRYGYTF

D: -
size: many
V: TRBV6-1
J: TRBJ1-5
DNA: TGTGCCAGCAGTGACTTATATAGCAATCAGCCCCAGCATTTT
CDR3: CASSDLYSNQPQHF

D: -
size: many
V: TRBV11-1
J: TRBJ1-1
DNA: TGTGCCAGCAGCCAAAACCAGGGGAAGACGAACACTGAAGCTTTCTTT
CDR3: CASSQNQGKTNTEAFF

D: TRBD2
size: -
V: TRBV4-2
J: TRBJ2-7
DNA: TGTGCCAGCAGCCAAGAATTGGGAACTAGCGGGCGAACCTACGAGCAGTACTTC
CDR3: CASSQELGTSGRTYEQYF

D: -
size: once
V: TRBV2
J: TRBJ1-3
DNA: TGTGCCAGCAGTGACCCAGGATCCGTCTCTGGAAACACCATATATTTT
CDR3: CASSDPGSVSGNTIYF

D: TRBD2
size: once
V: TRBV2
J: TRBJ2-7
DNA: TGTGCCAGCAGGGTGACTAGCGGGACCTACGAGCAGTACTTC
CDR3: CASRVTSGTYEQYF

D: TRBD1
size: many
V: TRBV7-9
J: TRBJ1-2
DNA: TGTGCCAGCAGCTCACGGACAGGCGTCTACTATGGCTACACCTTC
CDR3: CASSSRTGVYYGYTF

D: TRBD1
size: many
V: TRBV20-1
J: TRBJ1-6
DNA: TGCAGTGCTAGAGTAGGGGGCGGCAAAAATTCACCCCTCCACTTT
CDR3: CSARVGGGKNSPLHF

D: -
size: many
V: TRBV29-1
J: TRBJ1-2
DNA: TGCAGCGTTGAAGGGACAGTTAATGGCTACACCTTC
CDR3: CSVEGTVNGYTF

D: -
size: many
V: TRBV4-2
J: TRBJ1-1
DNA: TGTGCCAGCAGCCAAGATCAGTCACGGAACACTGAAGCTTTCTTT
CDR3: CASSQDQSRNTEAFF

D: -
size: -
V: TRBV6-5
J: TRBJ1-6
DNA: TGTGCCAGCAGCTTATCCTCAGGGAGGGGATCACCCCTCCACTTT
CDR3: CASSLSSGRGSPLHF

D: -
size: few
V: TRBV7-3
J: TRBJ2-5
DNA: TGTGCCAGCAGCCCCGGGGGACTTAACAGGATTCAAGAGACCCAGTACTTC
CDR3: CASSPGGLNRIQETQYF

D: TRBD1
size: -
V: TRBV6-1
J: TRBJ1-2
DNA: TGTGCCATTGAGACAGGGGAAGGGGACTATGGCTACACCTTC
CDR3: CAIETGEGDYGYTF

D: -
size: -
V: TRBV7-2
J: TRBJ2-5
DNA: TGTGTCATCTCCCGGCCGATAGAGACCCAGTACTTC
CDR3: CVISRPIETQYF

D: TRBD1
size: many
V: TRBV10-3
J: TRBJ2-7
DNA: TGTGCCATCAGGCCGGGACAGGGCTACGAGCAGTACTTC
CDR3: CAIRPGQGYEQYF

D: TRBD2
size: -
V: TRBV28
J: TRBJ2-7
DNA: TGTGCCAGCAGTTTGGAGGGAGGGGTGCAGTACTTC
CDR3: CASSLEGGVQYF

D: -
size: many
V: TRBV28
J: TRBJ2-7
DNA: TGTGCCAGCAGTTTAGGGTTCGCGGAGATTGACGAGCAGTACTTC
CDR3: CASSLGFAEIDEQYF

D: TRBD1
size: -
V: TRBV15
J: TRBJ1-5
DNA: TGTGCCACCAGCACAACAGGGGGGCCCCAGCATTTT
CDR3: CATSTTGGPQHF

D: -
size: few
V: TRBV12-3/TRBV12-4
J: TRBJ2-5
DNA: TGTGCCAGCAGCACGACACGCGGGACCCAGTACTTC
CDR3: CASSTTRGTQYF

D: TRBD1
size: many
V: TRBV19
J: TRBJ1-5
DNA: TGTGCCAGTAGCAATCCCCCAGGGGGCCTTCGCAATCAGCCCCAGCATTTT
CDR3: CASSNPPGGLRNQPQHF

D: -
size: many
V: TRBV10-2
J: TRBJ2-7
DNA: TGCGCCAGCAGTGAGTCTACTTCCCTGAGCTCCTACGAGCAGTACTTC
CDR3: CASSESTSLSSYEQYF

D: -
size: many
V: TRBV12-3/TRBV12-4
J: TRBJ2-5
DNA: TGTGCCAGCAATGAGCCGGGCCAGGGAGGTTCCCAGTACTTC
CDR3: CASNEPGQGGSQYF

D: -
size: many
V: TRBV19
J: TRBJ1-2
DNA: TGTGCCAGTAAGCGGGTCGGTAACTATGGCTACACCTTC
CDR3: CASKRVGNYGYTF

D: -
size: many
V: TRBV18
J: TRBJ1-1
DNA: TGTGCCAGCTCACCTGGGAACGAAGCTTTCTTT
CDR3: CASSPGNEAFF

D: -
size: few
V: TRBV7-3
J: TRBJ1-2
DNA: TGTGCCAGCAGCTTTCGGTCGCGGGATCCTGGCTACACCTTC
CDR3: CASSFRSRDPGYTF